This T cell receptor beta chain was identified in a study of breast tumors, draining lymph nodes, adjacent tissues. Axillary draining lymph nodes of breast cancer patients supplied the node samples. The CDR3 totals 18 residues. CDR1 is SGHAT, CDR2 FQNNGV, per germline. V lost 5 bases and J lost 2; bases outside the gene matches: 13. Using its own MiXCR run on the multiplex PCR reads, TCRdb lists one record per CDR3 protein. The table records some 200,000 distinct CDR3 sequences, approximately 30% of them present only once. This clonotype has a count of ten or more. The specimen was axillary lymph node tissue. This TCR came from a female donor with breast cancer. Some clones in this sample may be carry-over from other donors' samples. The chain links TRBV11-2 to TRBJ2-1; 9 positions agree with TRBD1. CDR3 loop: CASSVGRGQGWTYNEQFF. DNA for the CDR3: TGTGCCAGCAGCGTAGGTAGGGGACAGGGATGGACCTACAATGAGCAGTTCTTC.